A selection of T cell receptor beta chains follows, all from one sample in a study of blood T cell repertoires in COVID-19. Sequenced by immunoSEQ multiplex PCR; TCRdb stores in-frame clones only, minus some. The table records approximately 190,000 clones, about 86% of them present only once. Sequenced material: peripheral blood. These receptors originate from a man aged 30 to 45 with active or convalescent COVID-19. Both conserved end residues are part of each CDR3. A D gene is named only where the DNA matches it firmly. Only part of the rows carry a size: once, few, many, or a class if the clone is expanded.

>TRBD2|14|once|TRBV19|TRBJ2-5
TGTGCCAGTAGTAGACTAGCGGGAGAAGAGACCCAGTACTTC
CASSRLAGEETQYF
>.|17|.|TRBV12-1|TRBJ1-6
TGTGCCAGCAGCTTGGCCCCACAAAGCTCCTATAATTCACCCCTCCACTTT
CASSLAPQSSYNSPLHF
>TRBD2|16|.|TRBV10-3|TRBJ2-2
TGTGCCATCAGAGCCGGACTAGCGGGAGGTACCGGGGAGCTGTTTTTT
CAIRAGLAGGTGELFF
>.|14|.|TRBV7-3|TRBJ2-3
TGTGCCAGCAGCTCCGTTGGCCCCACAGATACGCAGTATTTT
CASSSVGPTDTQYF
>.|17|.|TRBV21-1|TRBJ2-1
TGTGCCAGCAGCAAAGATGGGGGGAGCGGACCCTACAATGAGCAGTTCTTC
CASSKDGGSGPYNEQFF
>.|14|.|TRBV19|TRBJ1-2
TGTGCCAGTAGTATCAAACAGGGTAACTATGGCTACACCTTC
CASSIKQGNYGYTF
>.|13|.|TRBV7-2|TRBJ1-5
TGTGCCAGCAGCTTAGGACAGAATCAGCCCCAGCATTTT
CASSLGQNQPQHF
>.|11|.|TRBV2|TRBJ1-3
TGTGCCAGCAGTGAAGCGAGCACCATATATTTT
CASSEASTIYF
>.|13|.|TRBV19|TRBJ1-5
TGTGCCAGTAGCCAACAGACCAATCAGCCCCAGCATTTT
CASSQQTNQPQHF
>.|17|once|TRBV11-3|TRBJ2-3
TGTGCCAGCAGCTTAGGGCCGGGCAGGGGCCTAATAGATACGCAGTATTTT
CASSLGPGRGLIDTQYF
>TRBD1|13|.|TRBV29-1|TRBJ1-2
TGCAGCGTCGAAGGGACAGTAAACTATGGCTACACCTTC
CSVEGTVNYGYTF
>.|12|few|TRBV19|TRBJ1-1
TGTGCCAGTCGCAGGGAATCCGCTGAAGCTTTCTTT
CASRRESAEAFF
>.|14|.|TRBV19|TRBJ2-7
TGTGCCAGTAGTATGGGTACAGTCAACTACGAGCAGTACTTC
CASSMGTVNYEQYF
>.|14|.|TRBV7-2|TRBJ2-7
TGTGCCAGCAGCAGCGACGCGGTCTCCTACGAGCAGTACTTC
CASSSDAVSYEQYF
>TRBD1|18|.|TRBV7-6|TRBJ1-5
TGTGCCAGCAGCTTAAGGCAGGGGGACAGGGTGAGCAATCAGCCCCAGCATTTT
CASSLRQGDRVSNQPQHF
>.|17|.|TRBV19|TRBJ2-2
TGTGCCAGTAGTATAGATGTTATTCAACAGATCACCGGGGAGCTGTTTTTT
CASSIDVIQQITGELFF
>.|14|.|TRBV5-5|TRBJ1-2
TGTGCCAGCAGCTTGGACACGATAAACTATGGCTACACCTTC
CASSLDTINYGYTF
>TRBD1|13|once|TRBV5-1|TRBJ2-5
TGCGCCAGCAGCTTGACAGGGGAGGAGACCCAGTACTTC
CASSLTGEETQYF
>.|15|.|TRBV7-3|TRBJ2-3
TGTGCCAGCAGCCTGGGGACATTCCGAACAGATACGCAGTATTTT
CASSLGTFRTDTQYF
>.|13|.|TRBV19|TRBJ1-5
TGTGCCAGTAGTAACTTTGAGGCAGAGCCCCAGCATTTT
CASSNFEAEPQHF
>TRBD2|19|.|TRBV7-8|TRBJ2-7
TGTGCCAGCAGCCAAGGATACCCTTACCTAGCGGGAGCTGGGAACGAGCAGTACTTC
CASSQGYPYLAGAGNEQYF
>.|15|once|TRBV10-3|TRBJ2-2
TGTGCCATCAGTGAGTCGCAGGGGCCCACCGGGGAGCTGTTTTTT
CAISESQGPTGELFF
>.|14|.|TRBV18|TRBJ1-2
TGTGCCAGCTCACCCTCAAATACAGGACATGGCTACACCTTC
CASSPSNTGHGYTF
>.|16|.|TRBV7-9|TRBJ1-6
TGTGCCAGCAGCCCGCTACCCCCGGGGTTGAATTCACCCCTCCACTTT
CASSPLPPGLNSPLHF
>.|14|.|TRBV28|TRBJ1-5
TGTGCCAGCAGTAAAAAGGGGCCCAGTCAGCCCCAGCATTTT
CASSKKGPSQPQHF
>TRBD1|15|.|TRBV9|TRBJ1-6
TGTGCCAGCAGCGTAGTGGACAGGGGTAACTCACCCCTCCACTTT
CASSVVDRGNSPLHF
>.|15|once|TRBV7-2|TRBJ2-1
TGTGCCAGCAGCTTAGGCGGCACGTCCTACAATGAGCAGTTCTTC
CASSLGGTSYNEQFF
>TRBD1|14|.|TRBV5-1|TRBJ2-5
TGCGCCAGCAGCAGGGACAGGGGACCGGAGACCCAGTACTTC
CASSRDRGPETQYF
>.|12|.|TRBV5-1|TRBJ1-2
TGCGCCAGCAGCAGCACTAACTATGGCTACACCTTC
CASSSTNYGYTF
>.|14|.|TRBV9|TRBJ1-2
TGTGCCAGCAGCGGGACCAGGGTTAACTATGGCTACACCTTC
CASSGTRVNYGYTF
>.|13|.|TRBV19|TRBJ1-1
TGTGCCAGTAGTATTAGAGTTAACACTGAAGCTTTCTTT
CASSIRVNTEAFF
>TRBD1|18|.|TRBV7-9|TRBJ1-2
TGTGCCAGCAGCTTAGGGACAGGGGGCTATGAAGCTAACTATGGCTACACCTTC
CASSLGTGGYEANYGYTF
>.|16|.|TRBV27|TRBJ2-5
TGTGCCAGCAGGAGTTTAGGGGGGGGCTCTTTGAAGGCCCAGTACTTC
CASRSLGGGSLKAQYF
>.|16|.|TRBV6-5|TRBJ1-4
TGTGCCAGCAGTTACGTCGGCGGGGCAACTAATGAAAAACTGTTTTTT
CASSYVGGATNEKLFF
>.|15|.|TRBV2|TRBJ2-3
TGTGCCAGCAGTGAAGGCAGCGGTAGCACAGATACGCAGTATTTT
CASSEGSGSTDTQYF
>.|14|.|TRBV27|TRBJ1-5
TGTGCCAGCAGGAACGGGGGGGTAGGGCAGCCCCAGCATTTT
CASRNGGVGQPQHF
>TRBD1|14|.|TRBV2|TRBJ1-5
TGTGCCAGCAGGGGACAGGGGAATCCTCAGCCCCAGCATTTT
CASRGQGNPQPQHF
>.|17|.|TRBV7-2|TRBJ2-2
TGTGCCAGCAGCTTAGTTGGGGGCGTCGCGAACACCGGGGAGCTGTTTTTT
CASSLVGGVANTGELFF
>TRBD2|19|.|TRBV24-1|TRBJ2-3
TGTGCCACCAGTGACCCGGGAGGTTTAGCGGGAGGAAGGACAGATACGCAGTATTTT
CATSDPGGLAGGRTDTQYF
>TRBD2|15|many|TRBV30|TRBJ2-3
TGTGCCTGGAGTGTACTAGCGGGAGGGCCAGATACGCAGTATTTT
CAWSVLAGGPDTQYF
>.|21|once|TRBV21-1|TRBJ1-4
TGTGCCAGCAGCAAACCCCCCCTTGAGGACAGGGGGTTACGAACTAATGAAAAACTGTTTTTT
CASSKPPLEDRGLRTNEKLFF
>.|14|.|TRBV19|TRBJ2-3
TGTGCCAGTATATCACGGGGAATGACAGATACGCAGTATTTT
CASISRGMTDTQYF
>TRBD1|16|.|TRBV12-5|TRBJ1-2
TGTGCTAGTGGTTTGGTACTGGCAGGGGGTATTCATGGCTACACCTTC
CASGLVLAGGIHGYTF
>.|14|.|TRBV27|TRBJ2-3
TGTGCCAGCAGTTTTGTAAGCAGCACAGATACGCAGTATTTT
CASSFVSSTDTQYF
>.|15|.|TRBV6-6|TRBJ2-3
TGTGCCAGCGCTATGTATGGACCGAGGGCAGATACGCAGTATTTT
CASAMYGPRADTQYF
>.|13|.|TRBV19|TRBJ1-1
TGTGCCAGTAGTATAGGGCAGAACACTGAAGCTTTCTTT
CASSIGQNTEAFF
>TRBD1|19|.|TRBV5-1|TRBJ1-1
TGCGCGAGCACCGAAACGGGACAGCTGGTTGGGGGTCTGAACACTGAAGCTTTCTTT
CASTETGQLVGGLNTEAFF
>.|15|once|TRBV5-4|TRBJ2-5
TGTGCCAGCGCCGAGGGCGGGGGCACTCAAGAGACCCAGTACTTC
CASAEGGGTQETQYF
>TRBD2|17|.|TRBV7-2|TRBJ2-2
TGTGCCAGCAACCACCGGCCCAGCGGGGAGAACACCGGGGAGCTGTTTTTT
CASNHRPSGENTGELFF
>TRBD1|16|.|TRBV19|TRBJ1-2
TGTGCCAGTAGTATAGCCCGGACAGGGGCAAGCTATGGCTACACCTTC
CASSIARTGASYGYTF
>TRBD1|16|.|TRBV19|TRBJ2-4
TGTGCCAGTAGTAGCCCGGGACAGGGGGCACGAAACATTCAGTACTTC
CASSSPGQGARNIQYF
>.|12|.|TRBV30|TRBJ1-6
TGTGCCTGGAGCGTGAATCAGGGTCCCCTCCACTTT
CAWSVNQGPLHF
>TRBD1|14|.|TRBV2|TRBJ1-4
TGTGCCAGCAGCCCCGACAGGGGGGGCGAAAAACTGTTTTTT
CASSPDRGGEKLFF
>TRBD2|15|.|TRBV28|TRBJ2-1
TGTGCCAGCAGTACGACTAGCGGGAGTTACAATGAGCAGTTCTTC
CASSTTSGSYNEQFF